This T cell receptor beta chain was sequenced during a study of liver allograft versus peripheral blood T cells. As for the study in general: Liver transplant recipients had T cell receptor repertoires compared between transplanted liver and peripheral blood. Study observations and caveats: In liver allografts, T cell receptor repertoires reportedly differed from the repertoires found in peripheral blood.

This clonotype showed up many times. The target antigen is unknown. TCRdb re-called the reads with MiXCR, one entry per CDR3 protein. The profile shows approximately 7,000 distinct CDR3 sequences, 15% to 20% of them singletons. Germline values: CDR1 MNHEY, CDR2 SVGAGI. V was clipped by 2 bases and J by 5 bases, with 15 bases between them. There are 15 residues in the CDR3. The rearrangement uses TRBV6-5 and TRBJ1-1, with D perhaps matching TRBD1 (6 bases). This clonotype originated in a human patient who had a liver transplant. Some T cells may arise from the graft donor. As DNA, the CDR3 is TGTGCCAGCAGTTACCTTCAAGGGGGAAAAACTGAAGCTTTCTTT. Translation: CASSYLQGGKTEAFF.